The 30 T cell receptor beta chains below all came from one sample that was sequenced in a study of post-analysis software for immune sequencing data. These TCRs' antigens remain unknown. Study-level points and caveats: The five TRBV segments detected at higher frequency in patients than in controls included TRBV5-6, TRBV5-1 and TRBV20-1.

Libraries were made from TCR beta cDNA, and they carried unique molecular identifiers. From the PCR reads, TCRdb called clonotypes with MiXCR, one entry per CDR3 protein. Of almost 700,000 distinct CDR3 sequences listed, approximately 59% are singletons. What was sequenced was blood. The receptors stem from a girl between 2 and 10 years old with multiple sclerosis.

This clonotype was seen once. The chain has TRBV20-1 and TRBJ2-7, with a weak D call TRBD1 (5 bases). The germline V gene has CDR1 DFQATT and CDR2 SNEGSKA (reference sequence). The CDR3 has 16 residues. V lost 1 base and J lost 2, with 18 bases in between. CDR3 region: CSARVDARNRTYEQYF. DNA for the CDR3: TGCAGTGCTAGAGTCGATGCGAGAAACAGGACCTACGAGCAGTACTTC.

This clonotype has just a few counts. J is TRBJ2-6 and V is TRBV7-2; D is ambiguous. The CDR3 loop spans 16 amino acids. Germline V gene sequence: CDR1 SGHTA, CDR2 FQGNSA. V was clipped by 5 bases and J by 0 bases, with 11 bases between them. CDR3 bases: TGTGCCAGCAGCCCACGTGTTGCCTCTGGGGCCAACGTCCTGACTTTC. Its protein is CASSPRVASGANVLTF.

The V and J genes are TRBV12-3 or TRBV12-4 and TRBJ2-1; possible D gene TRBD1, 5 bases. The CDR3 is 16 residues long. Trimming removed 3 bases from V and 5 bases from J, with 17 bases in between. In DNA, the CDR3 is TGTGCCAGCAGTTTTAGGGGTCCCCCGAATGACAATGAGCAGTTCTTC. It yields the protein CASSFRGPPNDNEQFF.

The chain couples TRBV7-2 to TRBJ2-7; D gene uncertain. The DNA end lines up better with TRBJ2-5; the J call may be wrong. The CDR3 is 15 residues long. In germline, CDR1 is SGHTA, CDR2 FQGNSA. The CDR3 here is CASSLATTLVETQYF. CDR3 DNA sequence: TGTGCCAGCAGCTTAGCTACCACGTTGGTAGAGACCCAGTACTTC.

The chain employs TRBV7-9 and TRBJ1-5; 10 nucleotides align to TRBD1. This CDR3 has 17 residues. The junction had 9 bases not matched to a gene; V was cut back by 3 bases and J by 4 bases. Germline CDR1 and CDR2: SEHNR and FQNEAQ (reference sequence). CDR3 in amino acids: CASSFWGGQGWNQPQHF. CDR3 bases: TGTGCCAGCAGCTTCTGGGGGGGACAGGGGTGGAATCAGCCCCAGCATTTT.

The rearrangement links TRBV9 to TRBJ1-2; a possible D gene is TRBD1 (6 bases). This CDR3 is 12 amino acids long. V was shortened by 3 bases and J by 5 bases, with 8 bases between the two germline ends. The germline V gene has CDR1 SGDLS and CDR2 YYNGEE. The CDR3 spells CASSEGEYGYTF. In nucleotides, the CDR3 is TGTGCCAGCAGCGAGGGGGAGTATGGCTACACCTTC.

CDR3 bases: TGTGCCTGGAGTGCCTCACTTAACACTGAAGCTTTCTTT. It encodes CAWSASLNTEAFF. The V gene is TRBV30, the J gene TRBJ1-1; D is unclear. The CDR3 sequence is 13 residues long. V gave up 1 base and J gave up 2 bases, with 8 bases separating them. Germline V gives CDR1 GTSNPN, CDR2 SVGIG (reference sequence).

The chain couples TRBV7-2 to TRBJ2-1, with 8 bases aligning to TRBD1. The germline V gene encodes CDR1 SGHTA and CDR2 FQGNSA. The CDR3 contains 14 residues. V was clipped by 6 bases and J by 9 bases; unmatched bases: 10. The CDR3 protein is CASRPIGQGGEQFF. CDR3 nucleotide sequence: TGTGCCAGCAGGCCCATCGGACAGGGCGGTGAGCAGTTCTTC.

V and J are TRBV5-1 and TRBJ2-5; D tentatively reads TRBD1 or TRBD2 (5 bases each). V was shortened by 0 bases and J by 1 base, with 10 bases between the two germline ends. Per the germline V gene, CDR1 is SGHRS and CDR2 is YFSETQ. This CDR3 region has 15 residues. The CDR3 reads CASSLAVGTQETQYF. The CDR3 DNA reads TGCGCCAGCAGCTTGGCCGTGGGGACCCAAGAGACCCAGTACTTC.

The chain couples TRBV7-9 to TRBJ2-1; 10 bases are a match to TRBD2. The CDR3 is made up of 16 amino acids. The trim removed 1 base at V and 4 bases at J, leaving 4 bases unmatched. Germline CDR1 reads SEHNR; CDR2 reads FQNEAQ (reference sequence). Here the CDR3 DNA reads TGTGCCAGCAGCTTAGTACTAGCGGGGTCATACAATGAGCAGTTCTTC. Translation gives CASSLVLAGSYNEQFF.

This CDR3 reads CASSLMEPDPTGSYEQYF. The CDR3 nucleotides are TGTGCCAGCAGCTTAATGGAACCCGACCCGACGGGCTCCTACGAGCAGTACTTC. The rearrangement joins TRBV11-2 to TRBJ2-7; D remains ambiguous. The CDR3 has 18 residues. Trimming pared 2 bases from V and 0 bases from J, leaving 20 bases between. Germline values: CDR1 SGHAT, CDR2 FQNNGV.

The rearrangement links TRBV7-9 to TRBJ1-1, with 9 bases matching TRBD1. With V trimmed by 2 bases and J by 6 bases, 7 bases remained unmatched. The CDR3 contains 15 residues. Germline CDR1 reads SEHNR; CDR2 reads FQNEAQ (reference sequence). The CDR3 bases are TGTGCCAGCAGCTTAATGGGGGACAGGGTCGCTGAAGCTTTCTTT. Protein sequence: CASSLMGDRVAEAFF.

This clonotype was recorded many times. The chain recombines TRBV6-2 or TRBV6-3 with TRBJ1-1, with D unresolved. This CDR3 spans 13 amino acids. The V and J ends lost 7 bases and 2 bases respectively, with 11 bases between them. CDR1 and CDR2 (germline): MNHEY, SVGEGT. CDR3 DNA: TGTGCCAGCATTGACCGGGAAAACACTGAAGCTTTCTTT. It specifies CASIDRENTEAFF.

This chain joins TRBV3-1 and TRBJ2-7, with TRBD2 identical over 7 bases. The CDR3 consists of 15 residues. Trimming removed 1 base from V and 2 bases from J; junction bases left unmatched: 5. In germline, CDR1 is LGHDT, CDR2 YNNKEL (reference sequence). The CDR3 protein is CASSQGASGTYEQYF. CDR3 bases: TGTGCCAGCAGCCAAGGGGCTAGCGGAACCTACGAGCAGTACTTC.

This rearrangement joins TRBV5-1 to TRBJ2-5; D perhaps matches TRBD2 (5 bases). The J call could be wrong; TRBJ2-7 is a better fit for the DNA end. Germline CDR1 reads SGHRS; CDR2 reads YFSETQ. CDR3 length: 13 residues. The CDR3 DNA is TGCGCCAGCAGCTTTCACGGGACCTACGAGCAGTACTTC. It translates to CASSFHGTYEQYF.

This chain joins TRBV10-3 and TRBJ2-7, with D unresolved. The germline gives CDR1 ENHRY, CDR2 SYGVKD. Trimming cost V 0 bases and J 2 bases, with 8 bases left between them. This CDR3 contains 14 residues. The CDR3 protein is CAISESTETYEQYF. The DNA of the CDR3 is TGTGCCATCAGTGAGTCCACAGAAACCTACGAGCAGTACTTC.

The V and J genes are TRBV7-9 and TRBJ2-7, with D possibly matching TRBD2 (6 bases). The V and J ends lost 0 bases and 3 bases respectively, with 21 bases between them. Germline values: CDR1 SEHNR, CDR2 FQNEAQ (reference sequence). There are 18 residues in the CDR3. CDR3 residues: CASSLAGRAGSRFYEQYF. In DNA form, the CDR3 reads TGTGCCAGCAGCTTAGCGGGCAGGGCGGGGTCCCGATTCTACGAGCAGTACTTC.

This chain links TRBV20-1 with TRBJ1-1; no clear D. V lost 5 bases and J 1 base, leaving 14 bases between the germline ends. The CDR3 loop spans 14 amino acids. CDR1 and CDR2 from the germline V gene are DFQATT and SNEGSKA (reference sequence). This CDR3 reads CSAPRSPGNTEAFF. The CDR3 DNA is TGCAGTGCTCCGAGAAGCCCAGGGAACACTGAAGCTTTCTTT.

This clonotype came up a few times. The chain recombines TRBV28 with TRBJ2-7, with 8 nucleotides matching TRBD2. The CDR3 is 13 amino acids. The trim removed 4 bases at V and 2 bases at J, leaving 1 base unmatched. The germline V gene encodes CDR1 MDHEN and CDR2 SYDVKM. The CDR3, as DNA: TGTGCCAGCAGTTCAGCGGGAGCCTACGAGCAGTACTTC. Translating gives CASSSAGAYEQYF.

This clonotype came up a few times. The chain is built from TRBV12-3 or TRBV12-4 and TRBJ2-3; 7 nucleotides align to TRBD1. The CDR3 has 14 amino acids. V lost 5 bases and J lost 4; bases outside the gene matches: 6. The CDR3 reads CASSQTGNADTQYF. CDR3 bases: TGTGCCAGCAGTCAGACAGGGAATGCAGATACGCAGTATTTT.

This chain joins TRBV20-1 and TRBJ2-1; tentatively, D is TRBD1 or TRBD2 (5 bases each). The V gene lost 2 bases and the J gene lost 9 bases, with 17 bases spanning the gap. The CDR3 totals 14 residues. CDR1 DFQATT and CDR2 SNEGSKA come from the germline V gene (reference sequence). The DNA for the CDR3 is TGCAGTGCTAGATTCGGGACCCCGCAACTTGAGCAGTTCTTC. Translating gives CSARFGTPQLEQFF.

V and J are TRBV4-2 and TRBJ2-3; TRBD2 agrees at 11 bases. The CDR3 spans 16 residues. Trimming removed 1 base from V and 2 bases from J; junction bases left unmatched: 2. Looked up from germline, CDR1 is LGHNA and CDR2 is YNFKEQ. CDR3 sequence reads: CASSQASGGTTDTQYF. The CDR3 DNA follows: TGTGCCAGCAGCCAAGCTAGCGGGGGGACCACAGATACGCAGTATTTT.

This clonotype came up a few times. The chain links TRBV11-2 to TRBJ2-5; no clear D gene. Germline values: CDR1 SGHAT, CDR2 FQNNGV. Trimming took off 7 bases at V and 4 bases at J, with 7 bases between the two ends. This CDR3 is 11 amino acids long. The CDR3 here is CASKAVETQYF. In DNA, the CDR3 is TGTGCCAGCAAGGCTGTAGAGACCCAGTACTTC.

The V gene is TRBV4-3, the J gene TRBJ2-2; 7 bases line up with TRBD1. Germline V lookup: CDR1 LGHNA, CDR2 YSLEER. Trimming cost V 6 bases and J 7 bases; bases outside gene matches: 8. The length of the CDR3 is 14 residues. The CDR3 sequence: CASSDDRAGGELFF. CDR3 DNA: TGCGCCAGCAGTGACGACAGGGCTGGCGGGGAGCTGTTTTTT.

The table lists this clonotype with a few counts. This chain connects TRBV5-8 to TRBJ2-5, with TRBD2 as a possible D gene (6 bases). This CDR3 comprises 15 residues. The germline V gene has CDR1 SGHTS and CDR2 YDEGEE. The germline V and J ends were trimmed by 2 bases and 4 bases, with 15 bases remaining between them. CDR3 amino acids: CASSFTISGGETQYF. DNA of the CDR3: TGTGCCAGCAGCTTTACCATCTCCGGGGGAGAGACCCAGTACTTC.

V gene TRBV12-3 or TRBV12-4 combines with J gene TRBJ1-1, with a weak D call TRBD1 (5 bases). V gave up 6 bases and J gave up 0 bases, with 11 bases separating them. This CDR3 region has 14 residues. The CDR3 reads CASRPGRMNTEAFF. The CDR3 nucleotides read TGTGCCAGCAGGCCGGGACGGATGAACACTGAAGCTTTCTTT.

The rearrangement links TRBV6-2 or TRBV6-3 to TRBJ2-7; tentative D call: TRBD2 (6 bases). CDR3 length: 14 amino acids. Trimming shortened V by 8 bases and J by 10 bases, and 24 bases separated the two germline ends. The germline V gene encodes CDR1 MNHEY and CDR2 SVGEGT. CDR3: CASESGLSGGTQYF. DNA for the CDR3: TGTGCCAGCGAATCCGGACTGTCCGGGGGAACCCAGTACTTC.

This clonotype has just a few counts. CDR3 DNA sequence: TGTGCCAGCAGATCCCCCGGGACAGGGGTAACCGGGGAGCTGTTTTTT. Residues: CASRSPGTGVTGELFF. This chain uses TRBV6-2 or TRBV6-3 with TRBJ2-2; 10 nucleotides agree with TRBD1. V trimming: 6 bases; J trimming: 5 bases; junction bases outside the gene matches: 9. Germline-derived CDR1 and CDR2 are MNHEY and SVGEGT. The CDR3 has 16 residues.

The CDR3 DNA reads TGTGCCAGCAGCCGTCTGACAGCAACTAATGAAAAACTGTTTTTT. Residues: CASSRLTATNEKLFF. The gene calls are TRBV7-2 and TRBJ1-4, with a possible D match to TRBD1 (5 bases). The CDR3 is 15 amino acids. V dropped 5 bases and J dropped 0 bases, with 10 bases sitting between them. Per germline, CDR1 SGHTA and CDR2 FQGNSA.

This clonotype was recorded a few times. The genes are TRBV12-3 or TRBV12-4 and TRBJ2-7; D may be TRBD2 (6 bases). This CDR3 spans 12 amino acids. With 7 bases removed from V and 6 bases from J, the gap between germline ends came to 13 bases. Here the CDR3 DNA reads TGTGCCAGCACTCCCCCGCGGGGCGAGCAGTACTTC. Translating it yields CASTPPRGEQYF.